This TCR beta chain was identified during a study of T cell changes during pregnancy in multiple sclerosis. Assay: immunoSEQ multiplex PCR; the TCRdb copy retains only in-frame clones and omits some. The sample has more than 50,000 clones, about 89% seen once. The CDR3 loop spans 14 amino acids. Germline V gene lookup returns CDR1 KGHSH and CDR2 LQKENI. V gave up 4 bases and J gave up 3 bases, with 12 bases separating them. This chain uses TRBV18 with TRBJ1-1, with TRBD1 as a possible D gene (5 bases). Sequencing used CD4+ T cells from peripheral blood mononuclear cells, obtained after pregnancy. This TCR was recovered from a female donor in good health, enrolled as a control in a pregnancy study. The CDR3 loop reads CASSLTGLYTEAFF. CDR3 bases: TGTGCCAGCTCACTTACAGGTCTCTACACTGAAGCTTTCTTT. Using reference TRBV18 and TRBJ1-1 for the parts outside the CDR3, the full variable domain is NAGVMQNPRHLVRRRGQEARLRCSPMKGHSHVYWYRQLPEEGLKFMVYLQKENIIDESGMPKERFSAEFPKEGPSILRIQQVVRGDSAAYFCASSLTGLYTEAFFGQGTRLTVV.